This T cell receptor (beta chain) stems from a study of CD8 T cells in Susac syndrome. On the study more broadly: Intravenous immunoglobulin alone or corticosteroids were being given to patients with Susac syndrome at blood draw, unless they were therapy-naive. Study outcomes and limitations: By the study's own acknowledgment, its TCR sequencing and HLA analysis included relatively few individuals.

Reverse transcription of roughly 0.5 to 1 ug RNA was performed with random hexamers. Amplification of TCR beta CDR3 spanned 54 Vbeta and 13 Jbeta via immunoSEQ multiplex PCR. TCRdb reanalysed the immunoSEQ multiplex PCR reads using MiXCR and keeps one entry per CDR3 protein. The sample lists 200,000 or so distinct CDR3 sequences; approximately 94% were seen once. CDR3 size: 16 residues. V lost 4 bases and J lost 7, with 22 bases in between. Negative isolation yielded the CD8+ and CD4+ T cells, while FACS enriched the TEMRA cells. To note about this clonotype: What it binds is not known.

The sequenced sample was CD4+ T cells from PBMCs. This TCR was sampled from a human donor with Susac syndrome. V gene TRBV12-3 or TRBV12-4 combines with J gene TRBJ1-2, with a tentative D call TRBD1 (5 bases). The chain's CDR3 is CASSYPSGGSLGGYTF. In nucleotides, the CDR3 is TGTGCCAGCAGTTACCCTTCGGGGGGGTCCCTGGGTGGCTACACCTTC.